Presented here are 4 T cell receptor beta chains from one specimen sequenced in a study of blood T cell repertoires in COVID-19. Clones were sequenced by immunoSEQ multiplex PCR, and TCRdb holds only the in-frame ones, with some missing. The sample holds approximately 58,000 clones; roughly four fifths are singletons and the top ten take roughly 30%. Sequencing input: peripheral blood. These TCRs come from a man in his fifties or sixties with COVID-19, enrolled during active disease.

This sequence joins TRBV18 and TRBJ2-3; D remains unclear. CDR3 size: 13 residues. V dropped 4 bases and J dropped 0 bases, with 5 bases sitting between them. Germline values: CDR1 KGHSH, CDR2 LQKENI. CDR3 in amino acids: CASSRGSTDTQYF. DNA of the CDR3: TGTGCCAGCTCACGTGGCAGCACAGATACGCAGTATTTT.

The V gene is TRBV29-1, the J gene TRBJ2-7; 8 positions agree with TRBD2. Germline values: CDR1 SQVTM, CDR2 ANQGSEA. The length of the CDR3 is 12 residues. The junction had 8 bases not matched to a gene; V was cut back by 8 bases and J by 5 bases. In nucleotides, the CDR3 is TGCAGCTACGGAGCGGGAGCCCACGAGCAGTACTTC. It is translated as CSYGAGAHEQYF.

This sequence joins TRBV5-6 and TRBJ2-7, with 8 bases matching TRBD1. The CDR3 loop spans 15 amino acids. Per the germline V gene, CDR1 is SGHDT and CDR2 is YYEEEE. Germline trimming cut 4 bases from V and 5 bases from J; bases unmatched to any gene: 11. The CDR3 spells CASSLLLTGDDEQYF. Written as DNA, the CDR3 is TGTGCCAGCAGCCTACTTCTGACAGGGGACGACGAGCAGTACTTC. Supplemented by reference TRBV5-6 and TRBJ2-7, the full variable domain reads DAGVTQSPTHLIKTRGQQVTLRCSPKSGHDTVSWYQQALGQGPQFIFQYYEEEERQRGNFPDRFSGHQFPNYSSELNVNALLLGDSALYLCASSLLLTGDDEQYFGPGTRLTVT.

This rearrangement joins TRBV6-6 to TRBJ2-7; a weak D match, TRBD1 (6 bases). The V end was cut by 8 bases, the J end by 0 bases, with 14 bases between. CDR1 is MNHNY, CDR2 SVGAGI, per germline (reference sequence). The CDR3 is made up of 14 amino acids. Here the CDR3 reads CASLGQRSSYEQYF. The DNA of the CDR3 is TGTGCCAGCCTCGGACAGAGAAGCTCCTACGAGCAGTACTTC.